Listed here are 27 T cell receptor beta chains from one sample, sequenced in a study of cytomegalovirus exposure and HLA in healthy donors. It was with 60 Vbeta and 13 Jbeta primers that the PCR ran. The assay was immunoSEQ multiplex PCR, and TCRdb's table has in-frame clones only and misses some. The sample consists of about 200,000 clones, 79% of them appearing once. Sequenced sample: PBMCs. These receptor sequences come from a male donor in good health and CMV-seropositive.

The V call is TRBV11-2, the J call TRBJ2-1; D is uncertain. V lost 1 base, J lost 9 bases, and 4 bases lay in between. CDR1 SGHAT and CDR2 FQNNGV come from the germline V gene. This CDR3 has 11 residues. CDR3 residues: CASSLAFEQFF. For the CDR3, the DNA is TGTGCCAGCAGCTTAGCATTTGAGCAGTTCTTC.

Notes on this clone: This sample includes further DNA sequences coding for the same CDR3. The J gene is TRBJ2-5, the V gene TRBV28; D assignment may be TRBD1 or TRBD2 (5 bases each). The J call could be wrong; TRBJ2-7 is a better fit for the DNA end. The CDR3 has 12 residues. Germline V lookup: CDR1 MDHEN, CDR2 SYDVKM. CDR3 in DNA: TGTGCCAGCAGTTTGGGGGACTACGAGCAGTACTTC. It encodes CASSLGDYEQYF.

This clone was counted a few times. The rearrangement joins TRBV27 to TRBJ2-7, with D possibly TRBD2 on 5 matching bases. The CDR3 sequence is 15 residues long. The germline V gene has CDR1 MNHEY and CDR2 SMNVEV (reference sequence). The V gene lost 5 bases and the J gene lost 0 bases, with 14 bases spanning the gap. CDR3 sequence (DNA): TGTGCCAGCAGTCCAGAGGGCACAATCTCCTACGAGCAGTACTTC. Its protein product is CASSPEGTISYEQYF.

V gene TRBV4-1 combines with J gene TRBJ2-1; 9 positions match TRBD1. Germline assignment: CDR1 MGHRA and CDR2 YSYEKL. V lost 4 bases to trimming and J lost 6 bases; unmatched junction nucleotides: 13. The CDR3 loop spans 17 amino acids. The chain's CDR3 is CASSRTIGQGSLNEQFF. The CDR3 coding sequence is TGCGCCAGCAGCCGAACGATCGGACAGGGGTCCCTCAATGAGCAGTTCTTC.

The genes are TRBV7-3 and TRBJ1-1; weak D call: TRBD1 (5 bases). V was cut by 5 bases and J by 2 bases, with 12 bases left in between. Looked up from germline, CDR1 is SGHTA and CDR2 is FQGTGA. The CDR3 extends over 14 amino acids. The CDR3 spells CASSPGGDNTEAFF. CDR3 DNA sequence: TGTGCCAGCAGCCCGGGGGGGGATAACACTGAAGCTTTCTTT.

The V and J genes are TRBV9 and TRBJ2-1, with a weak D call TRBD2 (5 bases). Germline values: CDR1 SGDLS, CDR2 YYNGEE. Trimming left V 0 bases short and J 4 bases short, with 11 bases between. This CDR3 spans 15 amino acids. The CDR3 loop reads CASSVGNGKYNEQFF. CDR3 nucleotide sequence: TGTGCCAGCAGCGTAGGAAACGGGAAGTACAATGAGCAGTTCTTC.

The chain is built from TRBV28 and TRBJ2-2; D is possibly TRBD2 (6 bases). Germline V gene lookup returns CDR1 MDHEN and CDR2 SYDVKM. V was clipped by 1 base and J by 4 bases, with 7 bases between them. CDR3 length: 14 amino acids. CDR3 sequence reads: CASSLSGGTGELFF. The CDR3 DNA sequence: TGTGCCAGCAGTTTATCCGGGGGCACCGGGGAGCTGTTTTTT. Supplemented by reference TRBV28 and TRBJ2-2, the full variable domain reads DVKVTQSSRYLVKRTGEKVFLECVQDMDHENMFWYRQDPGLGLRLIYFSYDVKMKEKGDIPEGYSVSREKKERFSLILESASTNQTSMYLCASSLSGGTGELFFGEGSRLTVL.

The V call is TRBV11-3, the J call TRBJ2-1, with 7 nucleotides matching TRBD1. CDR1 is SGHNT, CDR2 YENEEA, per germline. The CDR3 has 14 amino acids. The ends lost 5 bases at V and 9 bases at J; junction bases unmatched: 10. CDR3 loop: CASSPLGTVGEQFF. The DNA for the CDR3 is TGTGCCAGCAGCCCCCTAGGGACAGTTGGTGAGCAGTTCTTC.

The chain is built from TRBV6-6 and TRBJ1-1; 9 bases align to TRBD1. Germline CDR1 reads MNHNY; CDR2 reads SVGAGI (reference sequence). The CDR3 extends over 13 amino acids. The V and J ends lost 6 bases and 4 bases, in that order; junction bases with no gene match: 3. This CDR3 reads CASRPGQGTEAFF. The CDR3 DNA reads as TGTGCCAGCAGACCGGGACAGGGCACTGAAGCTTTCTTT.

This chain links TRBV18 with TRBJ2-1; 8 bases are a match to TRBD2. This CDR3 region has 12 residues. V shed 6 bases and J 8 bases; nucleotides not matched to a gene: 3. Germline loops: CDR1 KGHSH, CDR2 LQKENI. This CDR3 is CASSPSGYEQFF. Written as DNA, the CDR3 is TGTGCCAGCTCCCCTAGCGGGTATGAGCAGTTCTTC.

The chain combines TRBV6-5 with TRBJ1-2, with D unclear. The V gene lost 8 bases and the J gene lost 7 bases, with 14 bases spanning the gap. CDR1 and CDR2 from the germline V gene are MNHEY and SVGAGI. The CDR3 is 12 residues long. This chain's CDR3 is CASFWPSSGYTF. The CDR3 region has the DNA TGTGCCAGCTTCTGGCCTTCGTCTGGCTACACCTTC.

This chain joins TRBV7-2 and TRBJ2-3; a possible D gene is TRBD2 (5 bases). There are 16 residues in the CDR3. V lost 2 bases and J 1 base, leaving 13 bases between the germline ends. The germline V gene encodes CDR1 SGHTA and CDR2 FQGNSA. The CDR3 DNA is TGTGCCAGCAGCTTACCCGGAGGTCGGCGCACAGATACGCAGTATTTT. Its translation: CASSLPGGRRTDTQYF.

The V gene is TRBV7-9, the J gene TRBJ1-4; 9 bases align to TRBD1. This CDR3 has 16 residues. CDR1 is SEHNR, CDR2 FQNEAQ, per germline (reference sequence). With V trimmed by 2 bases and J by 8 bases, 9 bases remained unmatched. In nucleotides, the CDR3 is TGTGCCAGCAGCTTAAGGACGGGACAGGGAGGGGAAAAACTGTTTTTT. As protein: CASSLRTGQGGEKLFF. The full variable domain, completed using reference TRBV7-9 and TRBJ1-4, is DTGVSQNPRHKITKRGQNVTFRCDPISEHNRLYWYRQTLGQGPEFLTYFQNEAQLEKSRLLSDRFSAERPKGSFSTLEIQRTEQGDSAMYLCASSLRTGQGGEKLFFGSGTQLSVL.

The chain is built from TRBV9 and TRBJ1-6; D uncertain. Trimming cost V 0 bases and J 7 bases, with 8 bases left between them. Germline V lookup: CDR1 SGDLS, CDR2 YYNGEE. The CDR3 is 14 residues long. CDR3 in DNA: TGTGCCAGCAGCGTAGAACAGCTGAATTCACCCCTCCACTTT. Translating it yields CASSVEQLNSPLHF.

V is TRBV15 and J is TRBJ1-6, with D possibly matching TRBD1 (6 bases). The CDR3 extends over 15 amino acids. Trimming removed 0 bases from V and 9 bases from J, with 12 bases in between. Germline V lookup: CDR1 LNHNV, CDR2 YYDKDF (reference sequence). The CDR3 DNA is TGTGCCACCAGCAGAGAGCAGGGACAAACTTCACCCCTCCACTTT. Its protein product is CATSREQGQTSPLHF.

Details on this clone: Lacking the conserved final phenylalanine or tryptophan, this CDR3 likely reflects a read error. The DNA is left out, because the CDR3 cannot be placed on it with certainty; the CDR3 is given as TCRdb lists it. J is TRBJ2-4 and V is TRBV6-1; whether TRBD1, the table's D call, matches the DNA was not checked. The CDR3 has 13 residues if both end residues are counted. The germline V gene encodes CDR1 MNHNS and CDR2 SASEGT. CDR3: CASSEGVWDKGDL.

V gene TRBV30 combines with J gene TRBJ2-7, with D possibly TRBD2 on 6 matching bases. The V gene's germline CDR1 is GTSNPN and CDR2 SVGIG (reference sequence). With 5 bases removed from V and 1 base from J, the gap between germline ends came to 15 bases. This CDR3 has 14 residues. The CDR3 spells CAWSRGPLSYEQYF. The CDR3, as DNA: TGTGCCTGGTCGCGGGGCCCCTTATCCTACGAGCAGTACTTC.

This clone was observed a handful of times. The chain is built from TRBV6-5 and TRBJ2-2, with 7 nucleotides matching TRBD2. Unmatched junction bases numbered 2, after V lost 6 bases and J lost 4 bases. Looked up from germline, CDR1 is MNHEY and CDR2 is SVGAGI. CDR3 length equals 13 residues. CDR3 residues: CASSGGFTGELFF. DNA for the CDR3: TGTGCCAGCAGCGGGGGGTTCACCGGGGAGCTGTTTTTT.

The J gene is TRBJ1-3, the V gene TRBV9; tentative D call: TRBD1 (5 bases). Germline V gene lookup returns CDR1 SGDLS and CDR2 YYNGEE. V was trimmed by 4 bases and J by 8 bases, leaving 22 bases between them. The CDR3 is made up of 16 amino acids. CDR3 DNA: TGTGCCAGCAGCCCGGGACCGGGACGGACTACCTACACCATATATTTT. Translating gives CASSPGPGRTTYTIYF.

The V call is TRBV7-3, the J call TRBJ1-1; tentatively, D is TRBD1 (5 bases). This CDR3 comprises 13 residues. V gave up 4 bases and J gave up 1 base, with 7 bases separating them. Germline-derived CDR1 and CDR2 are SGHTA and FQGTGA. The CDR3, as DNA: TGTGCCAGCAGCTCACAGGCGAACACTGAAGCTTTCTTT. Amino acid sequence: CASSSQANTEAFF. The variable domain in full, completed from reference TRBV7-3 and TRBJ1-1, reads GAGVSQTPSNKVTEKGKYVELRCDPISGHTALYWYRQSLGQGPEFLIYFQGTGAADDSGLPNDRFFAVRPEGSVSTLKIQRTERGDSAVYLCASSSQANTEAFFGQGTRLTVV.

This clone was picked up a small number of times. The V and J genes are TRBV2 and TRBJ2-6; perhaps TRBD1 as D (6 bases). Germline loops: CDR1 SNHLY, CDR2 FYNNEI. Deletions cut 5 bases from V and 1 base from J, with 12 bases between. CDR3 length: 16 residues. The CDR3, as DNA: TGTGCCAGCAGTCCAAACAGGGCTTCTGGGGCCAACGTCCTGACTTTC. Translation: CASSPNRASGANVLTF.

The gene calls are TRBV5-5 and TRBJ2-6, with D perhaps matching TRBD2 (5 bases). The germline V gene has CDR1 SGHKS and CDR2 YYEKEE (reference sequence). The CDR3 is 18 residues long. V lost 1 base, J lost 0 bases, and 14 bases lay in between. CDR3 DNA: TGTGCCAGCAGCTTGCCAGAAGGAGGTAGCTCTGGGGCCAACGTCCTGACTTTC. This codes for CASSLPEGGSSGANVLTF. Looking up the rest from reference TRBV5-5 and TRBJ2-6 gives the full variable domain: DAGVTQSPTHLIKTRGQQVTLRCSPISGHKSVSWYQQVLGQGPQFIFQYYEKEERGRGNFPDRFSARQFPNYSSELNVNALLLGDSALYLCASSLPEGGSSGANVLTFGAGSRLTVL.

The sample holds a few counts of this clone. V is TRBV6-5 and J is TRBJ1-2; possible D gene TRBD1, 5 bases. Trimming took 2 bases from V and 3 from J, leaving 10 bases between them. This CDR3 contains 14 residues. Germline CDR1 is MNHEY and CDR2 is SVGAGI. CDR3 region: CASSYVSGDYGYTF. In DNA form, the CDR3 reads TGTGCCAGCAGTTACGTCTCGGGGGACTATGGCTACACCTTC.

CDR3 loop: CASSYLGQGNIQYF. For the CDR3, the DNA is TGTGCCAGCAGTTACCTGGGACAGGGAAACATTCAGTACTTC. J is TRBJ2-4 and V is TRBV6-5; TRBD1 aligns across 9 bases. Germline V lookup: CDR1 MNHEY, CDR2 SVGAGI. The CDR3 totals 14 residues. The ends lost 2 bases at V and 6 bases at J; junction bases unmatched: 2.

CDR3 region: CAISESDTPYEQYF. The CDR3 DNA reads as TGTGCCATCAGTGAGTCTGACACCCCCTACGAGCAGTACTTC. The chain links TRBV10-3 to TRBJ2-7; D not resolved. There are 14 residues in the CDR3. Germline V lookup: CDR1 ENHRY, CDR2 SYGVKD. V lost 0 bases and J lost 2, with 8 bases in between.

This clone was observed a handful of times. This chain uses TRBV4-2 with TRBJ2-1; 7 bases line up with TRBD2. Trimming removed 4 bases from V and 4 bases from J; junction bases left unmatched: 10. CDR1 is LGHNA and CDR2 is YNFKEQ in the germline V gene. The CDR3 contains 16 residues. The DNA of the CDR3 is TGTGCCAGCAGCCGATTGACTAGCTCCCTTTACAATGAGCAGTTCTTC. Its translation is CASSRLTSSLYNEQFF.

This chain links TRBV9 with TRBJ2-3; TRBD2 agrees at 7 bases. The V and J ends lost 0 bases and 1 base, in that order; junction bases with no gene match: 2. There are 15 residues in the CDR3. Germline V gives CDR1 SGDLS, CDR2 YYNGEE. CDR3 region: CASSVGLAGTDTQYF. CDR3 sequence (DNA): TGTGCCAGCAGCGTAGGACTAGCCGGCACAGATACGCAGTATTTT.